This TCR beta chain was found in a study of blood T cells in healthy people across ages (dated by TCRdb to about 2015). A note on the overall study: In model experiments, template switching captured roughly one uniquely barcoded TCR beta cDNA molecule for every two T cells. Using deep sequencing normalized with unique cDNA molecular identifiers, the study measured how TCR beta repertoire diversity changes with age. The donors were split into four age groups: young (average about 15 years), middle-aged (around 40), aged (more than 60) and long-lived (roughly 80). To avoid experimental bias, donors of different ages were distributed randomly across sequencing lanes. The study analyzed two additional independent replicas of 1 million unique cDNA reads from the same blood draw for two donors, one aged 18 to 29 and one aged 80 or older.

V is pared back by 6 bases and J by 4 bases, with 16 bases lying between the germline termini. The CDR3 goes from the cysteine to the phenylalanine over 15 residues. The sequence is cut down to CDR3 DNA, 45 bases in frame from base 1. CDR1 and CDR2, per the germline V gene, are SGHTA and FQGNSA. The receptor library was made with 5' RACE. Sequencer: Illumina HiSeq 2500. A second PCR of roughly 7 to 11 cycles was performed with a sample-barcoded 5' primer and a J-beta primer mix. Each TCR beta cDNA molecule received a unique molecular identifier from a template-switch 5' adaptor carrying 12 random nucleotides. Each sample yielded at least 3 million CDR3-containing paired-end reads. First-strand cDNA was synthesized from all RNA with the Mint cDNA synthesis kit, primed by a TRBC-specific oligonucleotide. After uracil-DNA glycosylase treatment, a first 18-cycle PCR used universal primers M1SS and BC2_uni_R on all cDNA. The authors processed their data as follows. For normalization, 1 million high-quality reads were randomly selected from each sample, with every read carrying a distinct molecular identifier. Instead of being binned into consensus sequences, reads with shared molecular identifiers were discarded. MiTCR, run with a Q25 quality threshold and the strictest error-elimination algorithm, handled CDR3 identification, clonotype clustering and error correction. A nonparametric unseen species model with Euler transformation was used to estimate lower-bound total TCR beta diversity. TCRdb reworked the public reads: Q25 trimming with fastp, MiXCR clone assembly, productive beta chains retained. All rows with the same CDR3 protein become a single entry with the most common DNA and genes. The V and J calls and clone size are TCRdb's, not the authors'. Across this sample there are hundreds of thousands of distinct CDR3 sequences, with nearly 60% seen only once. The ten top clones hold about 20% of the sample.

The roughly 39 donors, aged about 6 to 90 years, were systemically healthy Caucasian individuals from Russia. About 10 milliliters of peripheral blood were collected from each donor into EDTA-treated Vacutainer tubes. PBMCs were isolated by Ficoll-Paque density-gradient centrifugation, with at least 6 million obtained per sample. Trizol reagent was used to extract total RNA from the PBMCs, yielding at least 5.5 micrograms per sample. Naive CD45RAhigh/CD27high T cell percentages were measured by flow cytometry on a PBMC aliquot from every donor. The table lists this clonotype with a few counts. Its antigen has not been determined. Per-base qualities were not stored, and no clone one base away is much larger. Broader findings and caveats from the paper: There was a strong correlation between observed TCR beta diversity and the percentage of naive T cells measured by flow cytometry. As age increased, observed TCR beta diversity per million T cells dropped in a roughly linear way, and a significant reduction was already evident by age about 40. Because profiling used bulk unsorted PBMCs, naive and antigen-experienced compartments could not be compared conclusively. Total diversity estimates from one million sequenced T cells were considered lower bounds and underestimates. Because donor CMV infection status was unknown, age-related changes in expanded clonotypes were potentially confounded. The long-lived group showed more naive CD4+ T cells, fewer expanded clones and increased TCR diversity than the aged group, suggesting age selection.

The sequence was obtained from a man aged 25-45 years in good health. The chain is assembled from TRBV7-2 and TRBJ2-4; TRBD2 could be the D gene, as 6 bases match. The source material was blood. The CDR3 sequence is CASREGGRGKNIQYF. In nucleotide form, the sequence is TGTGCCAGCAGAGAGGGCGGTCGGGGGAAAAACATTCAGTACTTC.